One and the same sample provided the 9 T cell receptor beta chains below, sequenced in a study of T cells expressing NK-cell markers. TCRdb reprocessed the 5' RACE reads and stores each CDR3 protein as one record, lacking DNA. The sample holds over 120,000 distinct CDR3 sequences. Sequencing input: blood T cells: a sorted CD56 or NKG2C T cell subset, CD4+ or CD8+ T cells, or bulk PBMC T cells (not recorded which). The origin of the receptors is a man aged 18 to 30 in good health.

V and J are TRBV7-9 and TRBJ2-2. Looked up from germline, CDR1 is SEHNR and CDR2 is FQNEAQ (reference sequence). The CDR3 loop spans 13 amino acids. The CDR3 sequence: CASSFPSTGELFF.

This chain uses TRBV4-3 with TRBJ2-7; checking the TCRdb D call of TRBD2 is not possible without DNA. From germline, CDR1 is LGHNA and CDR2 YSLEER. The CDR3 has 14 residues. The CDR3 sequence: CASSQGLAGYEQYF.

The chain recombines TRBV18 with TRBJ2-7; TCRdb's assignment of TRBD1 cannot be checked, as there is no DNA. The CDR3 has 16 residues. Germline V gene lookup returns CDR1 KGHSH and CDR2 LQKENI. CDR3 residues: CASSPPPGASSYEQYF.

The rearrangement links TRBV25-1 to TRBJ2-7; TCRdb indicates TRBD1, and absent DNA this call remains unverified. The germline V gene encodes CDR1 MGHDK and CDR2 SYGVNS. The CDR3 is 11 residues long. The CDR3: CATIRGTEQYF.

V is TRBV11-2 and J is TRBJ1-1; the D call of TRBD1 rests on TCRdb alone, since no DNA is present to check it. CDR1 is SGHAT and CDR2 is FQNNGV in the germline V gene. The CDR3 extends over 16 amino acids. The CDR3 loop is CASSTGTGVMNTEAFF.

The rearrangement links TRBV5-1 to TRBJ2-1; with no DNA, the TCRdb D assignment of TRBD1 cannot be verified. CDR1 is SGHRS and CDR2 is YFSETQ in the germline V gene. The CDR3 covers 14 residues. The CDR3 loop reads CASERDRGLNEQFF. The entire variable domain, with the rest obtained from reference TRBV5-1 and TRBJ2-1, is as follows: KAGVTQTPRYLIKTRGQQVTLSCSPISGHRSVSWYQQTPGQGLQFLFEYFSETQRNKGNFPGRFSGRQFSNSRSEMNVSTLELGDSALYLCASERDRGLNEQFFGPGTRLTVL.

The chain is built from TRBV4-1 and TRBJ1-1; TCRdb's D gene call, TRBD1, goes unchecked for lack of DNA. CDR3 length: 14 residues. The V gene's germline CDR1 is MGHRA and CDR2 YSYEKL. CDR3 loop: CASSVPGQVTEAFF.

The gene calls are TRBV12-3 or TRBV12-4 and TRBJ2-5. The CDR3 runs to 11 residues. CDR3 residues: CASSLLETQYF.

This chain connects TRBV4-1 to TRBJ2-3; TCRdb returns TRBD1, unconfirmable since there is no DNA. This CDR3 has 18 residues. CDR1 is MGHRA and CDR2 is YSYEKL in the germline V gene. This chain's CDR3 is CASSQVTLRDKKTDTQYF.